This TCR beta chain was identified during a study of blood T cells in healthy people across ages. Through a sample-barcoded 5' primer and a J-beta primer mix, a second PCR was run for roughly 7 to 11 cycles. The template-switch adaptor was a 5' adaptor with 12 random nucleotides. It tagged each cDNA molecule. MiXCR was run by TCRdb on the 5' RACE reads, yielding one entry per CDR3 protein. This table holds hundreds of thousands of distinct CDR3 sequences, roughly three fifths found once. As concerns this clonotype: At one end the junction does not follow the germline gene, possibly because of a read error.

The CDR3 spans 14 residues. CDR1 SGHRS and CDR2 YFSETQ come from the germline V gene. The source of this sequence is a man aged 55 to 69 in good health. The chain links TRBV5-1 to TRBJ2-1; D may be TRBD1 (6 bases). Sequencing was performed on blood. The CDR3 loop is CANSLGAGYNEQFF. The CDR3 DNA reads TGCGCCAACAGCTTGGGGGCAGGTTACAATGAGCAGTTCTTC.